Sequencing of this T cell receptor beta chain was carried out in a study of CXCR3-negative and CXCR3-positive naive CD8 T cells. About this clonotype itself: Its antigen remains unidentified.

The CDR3 loop spans 14 amino acids. The germline V gene encodes CDR1 MRHNA and CDR2 SNTAGT. UMI-labeled 5' RACE yielded the TRB cDNA libraries. TCRdb reprocessed the 5' RACE reads, with one entry per CDR3 protein and no DNA. This table holds roughly 110,000 distinct CDR3 sequences. The study's findings and limits: Most assays used freshly isolated PBMCs, as cryopreservation partially reduced CXCR3. High diversity, comparable across both naive subsets, contrasted with much lower diversity in memory CD8+ cells. In CXCR3-positive naive cells, the TRB CDR3s were more hydrophobic than in CXCR3-negative naive cells.

The sequenced sample consisted of naive CXCR3+ CD8+ T cells from blood. As to subset: CD45RO-CCR7+CD27+CD95- naive CD8+ T cells expressing CXCR3 (TNR3+). The sequence came from a human donor in good health. Some clones in this sample may be carry-over from other donors' samples. This chain links TRBV6-4 with TRBJ2-3; as DNA is missing, the TRBD1 call by TCRdb cannot be tested. CDR3 protein: CASSDIGGGDTQYF.